The T cell receptor (beta chain) described here comes from a study of vaccination and CD4 T cells after COVID-19. Study-wide context: Six men and four women formed the convalescents, two being Hispanic. Post-COVID samples were collected a median 101 days following diagnosis, spanning 35 to 161. Overlapping peptides of the spike proteins of SARS-CoV-2, HCoV-NL63, HCoV-OC43 and HCoV-229E were used for cell stimulation. The study, taken as a whole, reports: Relatively small numbers of convalescent patients were studied, with no early post-infection timepoints included.

Trimming removed 0 bases from V and 1 base from J, with 7 bases in between. The length of the CDR3 is 14 residues. Germline V CDR1 and CDR2: SGHVS, FNYEAQ. The treatment denotes: 10-day PBMC culture with coronavirus spike peptide pools or control peptides (ViraFEST assay). To note about this clonotype: Its antigen is not identified.

The study sequenced cultured CD4+ T cell DNA using the Oncomine TCR Beta short-read assay. MiXCR, applied by TCRdb to the PCR reads, yields one record per CDR3 protein. The sample shows some 26,000 distinct CDR3 sequences, about 50% of them seen only once. The specimen comprised CD4+ T cells from blood, cultured in vitro, sampled before SARS-CoV-2 vaccination. This TCR was sampled from a human donor who received a COVID-19 vaccine. The V gene is TRBV7-6, the J gene TRBJ2-7; D remains ambiguous. The CDR3 nucleotides are TGTGCCAGCAGCTTAGCGCGAGCGTCCTACGAGCAGTACTTC. It translates to CASSLARASYEQYF.